Following are 28 T cell receptor beta chains from one sample sequenced in a study of blood T cell repertoires in COVID-19. Repertoires were generated with immunoSEQ multiplex PCR, while TCRdb's copy carries only in-frame clones and drops some. The repertoire has under 300,000 clones, about 88% of them found once; the top ten carry 0.99%. Sequences were obtained from peripheral blood. These receptors originate from a woman aged 40 to 55 who had recovered from COVID-19.

The rearrangement links TRBV29-1 to TRBJ1-2; D uncertain. CDR3 size: 12 residues. CDR1 and CDR2 from the germline V gene are SQVTM and ANQGSEA. The V gene lost 4 bases and the J gene lost 2 bases, with 8 bases spanning the gap. CDR3 residues: CSVGRLNYGYTF. DNA for the CDR3: TGCAGCGTTGGGAGGTTAAACTATGGCTACACCTTC.

The V and J genes are TRBV12-3 or TRBV12-4 and TRBJ1-5; no definite D call. The CDR3 consists of 13 residues. V dropped 3 bases and J dropped 4 bases, with 7 bases sitting between them. CDR3 region: CASSFEANQPQHF. As DNA, the CDR3 is TGTGCCAGCAGTTTCGAGGCAAATCAGCCCCAGCATTTT.

The chain combines TRBV27 with TRBJ2-1; the D gene is possibly TRBD2 (6 bases). The CDR3 length is 12 residues. Germline V CDR1 and CDR2: MNHEY, SMNVEV (reference sequence). V was pared by 5 bases and J by 12 bases, with 14 bases between. Here the CDR3 reads CASSPRLEGQFF. DNA for the CDR3: TGTGCCAGCAGTCCCAGACTAGAGGGGCAGTTCTTC.

The J gene is TRBJ1-2, the V gene TRBV7-2, with D maybe TRBD1 (5 bases). V dropped 4 bases and J dropped 3 bases, with 12 bases sitting between them. This CDR3 has 14 amino acids. Germline V CDR1 and CDR2: SGHTA, FQGNSA. CDR3 coding DNA: TGTGCCAGCAGCTCGGGGAGGGGTGACTATGGCTACACCTTC. This translates into CASSSGRGDYGYTF.

This clone was seen a single time. V usage is TRBV24-1 and J usage is TRBJ2-1; 12 bases line up with TRBD2. Losses at the gene ends were 9 bases for V and 7 bases for J; bases not matched to a gene: 9. The CDR3 consists of 15 residues. The germline gives CDR1 KGHDR, CDR2 SFDVKD. The DNA for the CDR3 is TGTGCCACCCTGGGCCCTAGCGGGAGGGTGAATGAGCAGTTCTTC. It codes for CATLGPSGRVNEQFF.

The chain joins TRBV5-4 to TRBJ1-4; no firm D call. Trimming took 3 bases from V and 3 from J, leaving 12 bases between them. CDR3 size: 15 residues. Germline lookup yields CDR1 SGHNT and CDR2 YYREEE (reference sequence). CDR3 DNA: TGTGCCAGCAGCTCGAGGGCGATGCCTAATGAAAAACTGTTTTTT. Translation gives CASSSRAMPNEKLFF.

The J gene is TRBJ1-2, the V gene TRBV29-1, with D possibly TRBD1 on 5 matching bases. V was clipped by 6 bases and J by 4 bases, with 12 bases between them. Germline V gene data show CDR1 as SQVTM and CDR2 as ANQGSEA. This CDR3 has 12 amino acids. CDR3 bases: TGCAGCGTATCGGGACTCATCTATGGCTACACCTTC. The encoded protein is CSVSGLIYGYTF.

On this clone itself: A much bigger clone sits one base away, suggesting this may be a read error. The chain employs TRBV6-2 or TRBV6-3 and TRBJ1-1, with a weak D call TRBD1 (6 bases). The germline V gene has CDR1 MNHEY and CDR2 SVGEGT. V was shortened by 2 bases and J by 4 bases, with 8 bases between the two germline ends. This CDR3 comprises 13 residues. This CDR3 is CASSYGGATEAFF. The CDR3, as DNA: TGTGCCAGCAGTTACGGGGGGGCCACTGAAGCTTTCTTT.

The V and J genes are TRBV20-1 and TRBJ2-7, with D possibly matching TRBD2 (5 bases). Germline CDR1 reads DFQATT; CDR2 reads SNEGSKA (reference sequence). V shed 3 bases and J shed 2 bases, with 11 bases lying between them. CDR3 size: 13 residues. The CDR3 is CSASDRGAYEQYF. As DNA, the CDR3 is TGCAGTGCTAGTGACCGGGGAGCCTACGAGCAGTACTTC.

This clone occurred once. V and J are TRBV28 and TRBJ1-4, with unresolved D. Trimming cost V 6 bases and J 6 bases, with 11 bases left between them. Germline V lookup: CDR1 MDHEN, CDR2 SYDVKM. The CDR3 runs to 13 residues. In DNA, the CDR3 is TGTGCCAGCAGCGTAGTGGGCGATGAAAAACTGTTTTTT. Translated: CASSVVGDEKLFF.

This rearrangement joins TRBV5-5 to TRBJ2-7; TRBD2 is a possible D gene (6 bases). The CDR3 runs to 14 residues. With 4 bases removed from V and 6 bases from J, the gap between germline ends came to 17 bases. Germline loops: CDR1 SGHKS, CDR2 YYEKEE (reference sequence). CDR3 in DNA: TGTGCCAGCAGCCCATGGGACTCCCCGGGCGAGCAGTACTTC. Translated, it gives CASSPWDSPGEQYF.

This chain uses TRBV11-2 with TRBJ1-2; D gene unclear. Between the trimmed V and J ends, which lost 2 bases and 2 bases, there was a span of 6 bases. Per the germline V gene, CDR1 is SGHAT and CDR2 is FQNNGV. The CDR3 runs to 13 residues. CDR3 nucleotide sequence: TGTGCCAGCAGCTTAATGGGCAACTATGGCTACACCTTC. Protein sequence: CASSLMGNYGYTF. The full variable domain, rest sourced from reference TRBV11-2 and TRBJ1-2, is EAGVAQSPRYKIIEKRQSVAFWCNPISGHATLYWYQQILGQGPKLLIQFQNNGVVDDSQLPKDRFSAERLKGVDSTLKIQPAKLEDSAVYLCASSLMGNYGYTFGSGTRLTVV.

This clone has a single count. The V gene is TRBV5-4, the J gene TRBJ1-4; 9 nucleotides align to TRBD1. V was pared by 4 bases and J by 6 bases, with 10 bases of the junction left unmatched. The germline CDR1 and CDR2 sequences are SGHNT and YYREEE (reference sequence). This CDR3 contains 16 residues. The CDR3 DNA is TGTGCCAGCAGCCCCACCCCGGGACAGGGATATGAAAAACTGTTTTTT. Amino acids: CASSPTPGQGYEKLFF.

The chain recombines TRBV7-2 with TRBJ2-7, with 8 bases aligning to TRBD2. The V gene end was trimmed by 2 bases and the J gene end by 3 bases; junction bases not matched to a gene: 6. Germline values: CDR1 SGHTA, CDR2 FQGNSA. This CDR3 region has 15 residues. For the CDR3, the DNA is TGTGCCAGCAGCTTACCGGGGGGGGGCGGCTACGAGCAGTACTTC. Amino acid sequence: CASSLPGGGGYEQYF.

The chain is built from TRBV19 and TRBJ1-5; TRBD1 aligns across 7 bases. Germline CDR1 is LNHDA and CDR2 is SQIVND (reference sequence). V dropped 7 bases and J dropped 2; count of bases not matched to a gene: 8. The CDR3 has 15 residues. The CDR3 is CASTFFQGGNQPQHF. For the CDR3, the DNA is TGTGCCAGTACCTTTTTCCAGGGGGGCAATCAGCCCCAGCATTTT.

This chain uses TRBV24-1 with TRBJ1-5; 9 positions agree with TRBD1. This CDR3 has 13 amino acids. Germline V CDR1 and CDR2: KGHDR, SFDVKD. Losses at the gene ends were 5 bases for V and 6 bases for J; bases not matched to a gene: 1. CDR3 sequence: CATSGTGVQPQHF. In DNA form, the CDR3 reads TGTGCCACCAGTGGGACAGGGGTTCAGCCCCAGCATTTT.

V gene TRBV12-3 or TRBV12-4 combines with J gene TRBJ1-1; no definite D call. This CDR3 is 12 amino acids long. V was shortened by 7 bases and J by 5 bases, with 11 bases between the two germline ends. In DNA form, the CDR3 reads TGTGCCAGCACAACGGGTGGGACTGAAGCTTTCTTT. Its translation is CASTTGGTEAFF.

This chain uses TRBV7-2 with TRBJ2-5; D is perhaps TRBD2 (7 bases). The germline V gene encodes CDR1 SGHTA and CDR2 FQGNSA. The germline V and J ends were trimmed by 7 bases and 5 bases, with 23 bases remaining between them. This CDR3 region has 16 residues. The CDR3 spells CASTLRGRALGETQYF. As DNA, the CDR3 is TGTGCCAGCACCCTTAGGGGGAGGGCCCTCGGGGAGACCCAGTACTTC. Combining the CDR3 with reference TRBV7-2 and TRBJ2-5 gives the whole variable domain GAGVSQSPSNKVTEKGKDVELRCDPISGHTALYWYRQSLGQGLEFLIYFQGNSAPDKSGLPSDRFSAERTGGSVSTLTIQRTQQEDSAVYLCASTLRGRALGETQYFGPGTRLLVL.

The CDR3 nucleotides read TGTGCCAGCAGCCTACAGGGTACCTATGGCTACACCTTC. This translates into CASSLQGTYGYTF. This chain links TRBV12-3 or TRBV12-4 with TRBJ1-2; a weak D match, TRBD1 (6 bases). The length of the CDR3 is 13 residues. V was clipped by 6 bases and J by 4 bases, with 12 bases between them.

The V gene is TRBV19, the J gene TRBJ1-5, with D perhaps TRBD1 (6 bases). V was cut by 3 bases and J by 2 bases, with 14 bases left in between. The CDR3 length is 16 residues. Looked up from germline, CDR1 is LNHDA and CDR2 is SQIVND (reference sequence). The CDR3 loop reads CASSIGGGVGNQPQHF. The CDR3 bases are TGTGCCAGTAGTATCGGAGGGGGGGTCGGCAATCAGCCCCAGCATTTT.

The chain joins TRBV5-1 to TRBJ2-3; 9 bases line up with TRBD2. Per germline, CDR1 SGHRS and CDR2 YFSETQ. This CDR3 comprises 18 residues. Unmatched junction bases numbered 9, after V lost 0 bases and J lost 1 base. CDR3 residues: CASSLGAAGGYRTDTQYF. For the CDR3, the DNA is TGCGCCAGCAGCTTGGGGGCAGCGGGAGGTTATCGCACAGATACGCAGTATTTT.

In this sample, this clone turned up once. The chain carries TRBV7-9 and TRBJ1-1, with D possibly TRBD1 on 6 matching bases. Germline CDR1 SEHNR, CDR2 FQNEAQ (reference sequence). Trimming cost V 7 bases and J 1 base, with 13 bases left between them. This CDR3 comprises 14 residues. DNA for the CDR3: TGTGCCAGCACCACCGGGGGGGCGAACACTGAAGCTTTCTTT. This gives the protein CASTTGGANTEAFF.

This sequence joins TRBV6-5 and TRBJ2-1; 13 bases map to TRBD2. The CDR3 has 16 residues. Germline CDR1 MNHEY, CDR2 SVGAGI. Trimming removed 1 base from V and 8 bases from J; junction bases left unmatched: 5. The DNA for the CDR3 is TGTGCCAGCAGTTACTGGGGGACTAGCGGGACCCATGAGCAGTTCTTC. It encodes CASSYWGTSGTHEQFF.

The gene calls are TRBV24-1 and TRBJ2-5; D is perhaps TRBD2 (7 bases). This CDR3 has 16 amino acids. The germline gives CDR1 KGHDR, CDR2 SFDVKD. Trimming removed 3 bases from V and 2 bases from J, with 15 bases in between. The CDR3 sequence is CATSDLGGPYQETQYF. The CDR3 DNA reads TGTGCCACCAGTGATCTGGGGGGGCCTTATCAAGAGACCCAGTACTTC.

The chain combines TRBV5-3 with TRBJ2-5; unclear D gene. TRBV5-3 is an ORF; its function is uncertain. This CDR3 contains 14 residues. Between the trimmed V and J ends, which lost 2 bases and 0 bases, there was a span of 8 bases. The CDR3 bases are TGTGCCAGAAGCTTCTCCCGGGACCAAGAGACCCAGTACTTC. Its translation: CARSFSRDQETQYF.

This clone was seen only once. This chain connects TRBV7-2 to TRBJ2-7; 13 nucleotides match TRBD2. The V gene's germline CDR1 is SGHTA and CDR2 FQGNSA. After removal of 3 bases from V and 4 bases from J, the junction contained 3 bases not matched to a gene. The CDR3 contains 15 residues. This CDR3 reads CASSFTSGRAYEQYF. CDR3 nucleotides: TGTGCCAGCAGCTTCACTAGCGGGAGGGCTTACGAGCAGTACTTC.

The chain is built from TRBV6-5 and TRBJ2-7; 7 bases are shared with TRBD1. The CDR3 totals 15 residues. The germline gives CDR1 MNHEY, CDR2 SVGAGI. Germline trimming cut 2 bases from V and 0 bases from J; bases unmatched to any gene: 4. CDR3 loop: CASSYVQGSSYEQYF. CDR3 nucleotides: TGTGCCAGCAGTTACGTACAGGGGAGCTCCTACGAGCAGTACTTC.

This sequence joins TRBV11-2 and TRBJ2-5; a possible D gene is TRBD2 (6 bases). CDR3 length: 15 residues. Germline loops: CDR1 SGHAT, CDR2 FQNNGV. V was clipped by 4 bases and J by 5 bases, with 17 bases between them. CDR3 nucleotides: TGTGCCAGCAGCTCCGGAGCGGGCCCTACTGAGACCCAGTACTTC. Its translation: CASSSGAGPTETQYF. Together with reference TRBV11-2 and TRBJ2-5, the CDR3 gives the full variable domain: EAGVAQSPRYKIIEKRQSVAFWCNPISGHATLYWYQQILGQGPKLLIQFQNNGVVDDSQLPKDRFSAERLKGVDSTLKIQPAKLEDSAVYLCASSSGAGPTETQYFGPGTRLLVL.